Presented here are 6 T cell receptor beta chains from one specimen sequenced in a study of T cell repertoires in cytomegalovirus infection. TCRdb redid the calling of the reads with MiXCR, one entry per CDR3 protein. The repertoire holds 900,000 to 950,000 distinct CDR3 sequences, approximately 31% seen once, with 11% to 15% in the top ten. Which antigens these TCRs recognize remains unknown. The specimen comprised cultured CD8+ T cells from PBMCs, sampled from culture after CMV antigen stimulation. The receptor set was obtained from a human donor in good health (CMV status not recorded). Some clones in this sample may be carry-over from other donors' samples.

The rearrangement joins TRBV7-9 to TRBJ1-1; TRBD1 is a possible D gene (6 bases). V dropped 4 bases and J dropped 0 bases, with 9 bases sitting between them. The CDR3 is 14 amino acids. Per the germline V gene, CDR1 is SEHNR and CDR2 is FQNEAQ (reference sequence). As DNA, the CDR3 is TGTGCCAGCAGCTACAGGGATATGAACACTGAAGCTTTCTTT. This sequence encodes CASSYRDMNTEAFF.

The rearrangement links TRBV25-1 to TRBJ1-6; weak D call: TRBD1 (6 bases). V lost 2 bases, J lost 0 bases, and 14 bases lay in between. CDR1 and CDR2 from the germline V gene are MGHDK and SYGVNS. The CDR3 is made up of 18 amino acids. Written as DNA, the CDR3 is TGTGCCAGCAGTGAAGATGCAGGGGAGAGCTCCTATAATTCACCCCTCCACTTT. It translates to CASSEDAGESSYNSPLHF.

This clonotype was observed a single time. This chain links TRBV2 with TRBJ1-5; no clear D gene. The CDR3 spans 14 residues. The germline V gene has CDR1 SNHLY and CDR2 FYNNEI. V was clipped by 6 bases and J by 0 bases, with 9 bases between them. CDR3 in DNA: TGTGCCAGCAGATCGTCGGGTAGCAATCAGCCCCAGCATTTT. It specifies CASRSSGSNQPQHF.

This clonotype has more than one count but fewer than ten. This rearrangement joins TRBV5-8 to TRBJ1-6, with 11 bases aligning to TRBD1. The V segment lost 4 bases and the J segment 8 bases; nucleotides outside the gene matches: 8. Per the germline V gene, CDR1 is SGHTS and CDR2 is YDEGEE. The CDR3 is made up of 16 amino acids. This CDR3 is CASSGWTGGLHSPLHF. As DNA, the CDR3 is TGTGCCAGCAGCGGCTGGACAGGGGGCTTGCATTCACCCCTCCACTTT.

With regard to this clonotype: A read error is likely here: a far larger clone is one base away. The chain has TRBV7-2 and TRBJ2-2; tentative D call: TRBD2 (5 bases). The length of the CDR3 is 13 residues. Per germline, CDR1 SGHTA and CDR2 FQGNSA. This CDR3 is CASSFLNTGELLF. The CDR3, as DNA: TGTGCCAGCAGCTTCCTGAACACCGGGGAGCTGCTTTTT.

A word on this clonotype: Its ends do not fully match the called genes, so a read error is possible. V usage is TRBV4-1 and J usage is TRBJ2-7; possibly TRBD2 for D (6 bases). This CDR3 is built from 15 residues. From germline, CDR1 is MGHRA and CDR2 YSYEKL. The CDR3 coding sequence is TGCGCCAGCAGCCAAGGGAGGGCCTTCTCCTCCGAGCAGTACTTC. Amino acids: CASSQGRAFSSEQYF.